Listed below are T cell receptor beta chains from one sample, sequenced in a study of early T cells in non-severe SARS-CoV-2 infection. Via MiXCR, TCRdb re-called the 5' RACE reads, giving one row per CDR3 protein. The table includes 57,000 or so distinct CDR3 sequences, over 10% detected once. Sequencing input: whole blood. All receptors derive from an adult who was a healthcare worker with PCR-confirmed SARS-CoV-2 infection or an uninfected control (not recorded which). CDR3s include the opening cysteine and the closing phenylalanine or tryptophan. The D gene is left open where the match is weak. Size is omitted from some rows. Given values are once, few, many or a class for expanded clones.

j_call | clone_size | v_call | d_call | cdr3_aa | cdr3_nt
TRBJ2-4 | . | TRBV11-1 | . | CASSRPLGDQYF | TGTGCCAGCAGTCGGCCCTTGGGCGATCAGTACTTC
TRBJ1-3 | . | TRBV18 | . | CASSPPSEGNTIYF | TGTGCCAGCTCACCACCGTCAGAGGGAAACACCATATATTTT
TRBJ2-7 | many | TRBV6-2/TRBV6-3 | . | CASSYLTAPGAYYEQYF | TGTGCCAGCAGTTACCTAACGGCCCCGGGGGCGTACTACGAGCAGTACTTC
TRBJ1-2 | few | TRBV6-5 | . | CASSYSFRVGGFNYGYTF | TGTGCCAGCAGTTACTCCTTCCGGGTAGGGGGGTTTAACTATGGCTACACCTTC
TRBJ2-6 | . | TRBV28 | . | CASRPPSSGANVLTF | TGTGCCAGCAGGCCTCCAAGCTCTGGGGCCAACGTCCTGACTTTC
TRBJ2-5 | many | TRBV5-1 | TRBD1 | CASSLGTAQETQYF | TGCGCCAGCAGCCTAGGGACAGCGCAAGAGACCCAGTACTTC
TRBJ2-7 | few | TRBV6-5 | TRBD2 | CASKRGLDWYEQYF | TGTGCCAGCAAGAGGGGACTAGATTGGTACGAGCAGTACTTC
TRBJ1-2 | few | TRBV7-9 | TRBD1 | CASRRGTGDPYYGYTF | TGTGCCAGCAGGCGAGGGACAGGGGATCCCTACTATGGCTACACCTTC
TRBJ2-7 | few | TRBV7-8 | TRBD1 | CASSLGQGVYYEQYF | TGTGCCAGCAGCTTAGGGCAGGGGGTGTACTACGAGCAGTACTTC
TRBJ1-2 | . | TRBV7-9 | TRBD1 | CASSSRDRALYGYTF | TGTGCCAGCAGCTCGCGGGACAGGGCCCTCTATGGCTACACCTTC
TRBJ2-2 | . | TRBV19 | TRBD2 | CASTRLADLNTGELFF | TGTGCCAGTACCCGACTAGCGGATCTGAACACCGGGGAGCTGTTTTTT
TRBJ2-5 | . | TRBV29-1 | TRBD2 | CSVPAGDTQYF | TGCAGCGTGCCAGCGGGAGATACCCAGTACTTC
TRBJ2-5 | many | TRBV12-3/TRBV12-4 | . | CASSFGVDQYF | TGTGCCAGCAGTTTCGGGGTAGACCAGTACTTC
TRBJ2-7 | few | TRBV20-1 | . | CSAIRDRGNEQYF | TGCAGTGCCATCCGGGACCGAGGGAACGAGCAGTACTTC
TRBJ2-1 | few | TRBV9 | TRBD2 | CASSVDQRGEQFF | TGTGCCAGCAGCGTAGACCAGCGGGGGGAGCAGTTCTTC
TRBJ2-7 | many | TRBV24-1 | . | CATSDSPGVEQYF | TGTGCCACCAGTGACTCTCCAGGGGTCGAGCAGTACTTC
TRBJ2-1 | many | TRBV6-4 | . | CASTTSASEQFF | TGTGCCAGCACAACGTCGGCAAGTGAGCAGTTCTTC
TRBJ2-6 | few | TRBV28 | . | CASTRSSGANVLTF | TGTGCCAGCACTCGAAGCTCTGGGGCCAACGTCCTGACTTTC
TRBJ2-7 | . | TRBV5-1 | . | CASSISSDLGGEQYF | TGCGCCAGCAGCATATCCAGTGATTTGGGGGGCGAGCAGTACTTC
TRBJ1-1 | . | TRBV29-1 | TRBD1 | CSTGTGNTEAFF | TGCAGCACGGGGACAGGGAACACTGAAGCTTTCTTT
TRBJ1-3 | . | TRBV15 | . | CATSAGTVSGNTIYF | TGTGCCACCAGCGCTGGGACGGTCTCTGGAAACACCATATATTTT
TRBJ1-1 | many | TRBV29-1 | . | CSVEQRNTEAFF | TGCAGCGTTGAACAACGGAACACTGAAGCTTTCTTT
TRBJ1-2 | . | TRBV28 | TRBD1 | CASSSRKSGGGYTF | TGTGCCAGCAGTTCTAGAAAATCAGGGGGAGGCTACACCTTC
TRBJ2-2 | few | TRBV7-6 | . | CASSLYFGGDTGELFF | TGTGCCAGCAGCCTATACTTTGGCGGAGACACCGGGGAGCTGTTTTTT
TRBJ1-1 | few | TRBV6-2/TRBV6-3 | TRBD1 | CASTPRDRGPTEAFF | TGTGCCAGCACTCCAAGGGACAGGGGGCCGACTGAAGCTTTCTTT
TRBJ1-1 | few | TRBV20-1 | . | CSELRDLEAFF | TGCAGTGAATTAAGGGATCTTGAAGCTTTCTTT
TRBJ2-3 | . | TRBV20-1 | . | CSASALRTDTQYF | TGCAGTGCTAGCGCCCTTAGGACAGATACGCAGTATTTT
TRBJ2-7 | many | TRBV11-2 | . | CASSLNSLREQYF | TGTGCCAGCAGCTTAAATTCTCTGCGGGAGCAGTACTTC
TRBJ2-3 | . | TRBV9 | TRBD2 | CAPTERESADTQYF | TGTGCCCCCACCGAGCGGGAGTCCGCAGATACGCAGTATTTT
TRBJ2-3 | . | TRBV4-1 | TRBD2 | CASSPKARTSLGDTQYF | TGCGCCAGCAGCCCAAAAGCCCGGACTAGCCTCGGAGATACGCAGTATTTT
TRBJ1-2 | . | TRBV5-6 | . | CASRGIDYGYTF | TGTGCCAGCCGGGGTATCGACTATGGCTACACCTTC
TRBJ1-3 | many | TRBV4-3 | . | CASSSTGNTIYF | TGCGCCAGCAGCTCCACGGGAAACACCATATATTTT
TRBJ1-1 | . | TRBV3-1 | . | CASSLGGQGNEAFF | TGTGCCAGCAGCCTAGGCGGCCAGGGTAATGAAGCTTTCTTT
TRBJ1-1 | few | TRBV7-2 | . | CASGLQKNTEAFF | TGTGCCAGCGGTCTACAGAAGAACACTGAAGCTTTCTTT
TRBJ1-4 | many | TRBV18 | TRBD1 | CASSPSVRTGDEKLFF | TGTGCCAGCTCACCATCGGTCAGGACAGGGGACGAAAAACTGTTTTTT
TRBJ2-7 | . | TRBV18 | . | CASSRESTYEQYF | TGTGCCAGCTCACGAGAGAGCACCTACGAGCAGTACTTC
TRBJ2-1 | few | TRBV5-6 | . | CASSTGRGEQFF | TGTGCCAGCAGCACTGGAAGGGGTGAGCAGTTCTTC
TRBJ2-1 | . | TRBV7-2 | . | CASSFTTGNEQFF | TGTGCCAGCAGCTTCACGACTGGCAATGAGCAGTTCTTC
TRBJ2-4 | . | TRBV30 | TRBD2 | CAWNSGPNKNIQYF | TGTGCCTGGAATAGCGGGCCTAACAAAAACATTCAGTACTTC